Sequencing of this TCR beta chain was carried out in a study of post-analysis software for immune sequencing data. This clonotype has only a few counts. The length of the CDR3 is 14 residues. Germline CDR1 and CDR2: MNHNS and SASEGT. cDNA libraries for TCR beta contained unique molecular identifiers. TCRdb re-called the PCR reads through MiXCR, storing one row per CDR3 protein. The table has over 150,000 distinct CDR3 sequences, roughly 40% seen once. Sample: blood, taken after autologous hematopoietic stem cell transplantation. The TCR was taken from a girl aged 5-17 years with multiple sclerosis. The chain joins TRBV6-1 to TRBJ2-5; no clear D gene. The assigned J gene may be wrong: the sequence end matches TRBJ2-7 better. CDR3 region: CASSEAAGPHEQYF. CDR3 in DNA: TGTGCCAGCAGTGAAGCTGCCGGACCCCACGAGCAGTACTTC.